Below are 5 T cell receptor beta chains sequenced from a single sample in a study of beta chain features in type 1 diabetes. Findings of the study overall: For Type 1 diabetes patients, all four CD4+ subsets carried TCRB CDR3s that were moderately but significantly shorter.

Reverse transcription of all isolated RNA meant that expressed TCRB transcripts were sequenced. The method was immunoSEQ multiplex PCR; TCRdb's version includes in-frame clones alone and lacks a portion of them. The sample lists about 160,000 clones; 7.5% to 9.5% were seen once. No antigens are known for them. The sequenced material came from central memory CD4+ T cells from blood. Receptors were obtained from a woman aged 18-29 years with type 1 diabetes.

V is TRBV29-1 and J is TRBJ2-2, with a weak D call TRBD2 (6 bases). There are 16 residues in the CDR3. Germline values: CDR1 SQVTM, CDR2 ANQGSEA. V was pared by 1 base and J by 5 bases, with 17 bases between. The CDR3 bases are TGCAGCGTTGAAGTCCCTAGCGCCCAGACTACCGGGGAGCTGTTTTTT. Translating gives CSVEVPSAQTTGELFF.

This clone has just a few counts. This chain uses TRBV5-4 with TRBJ2-1; TRBD2 matches at 14 bases. The CDR3 length is 18 residues. V trimming: 1 base; J trimming: 8 bases; junction bases outside the gene matches: 11. CDR1 is SGHNT and CDR2 is YYREEE in the germline V gene (reference sequence). The CDR3 is CASSLPPGLAGGGDEQFF. CDR3 coding DNA: TGTGCCAGCAGCTTGCCCCCTGGACTAGCGGGAGGAGGGGATGAGCAGTTCTTC.

The chain couples TRBV6-6 to TRBJ1-3; TRBD1 matches 7 bases. Losses at the gene ends were 8 bases for V and 1 base for J; bases not matched to a gene: 5. Germline V gene sequence: CDR1 MNHNY, CDR2 SVGAGI (reference sequence). The CDR3 has 14 residues. The CDR3 region has the DNA TGTGCCAGCCTCCAGGGGGGTTCTGGAAACACCATATATTTT. This translates into CASLQGGSGNTIYF.

This chain uses TRBV7-2 with TRBJ1-5; D gene unclear. The germline V gene encodes CDR1 SGHTA and CDR2 FQGNSA. The V end was cut by 3 bases, the J end by 2 bases, with 17 bases between. The CDR3 loop spans 17 amino acids. CDR3 amino acids: CASSFQETSSGNQPQHF. The DNA for the CDR3 is TGTGCCAGCAGCTTCCAGGAAACGAGTTCGGGCAATCAGCCCCAGCATTTT.

This clone was seen ten or more times. The rearrangement joins TRBV28 to TRBJ1-2, with no clear D. CDR3 length equals 14 residues. The V end lost 7 bases, the J end lost 6 bases, and 18 bases lay between the germline ends. From germline, CDR1 is MDHEN and CDR2 SYDVKM. CDR3: CASKGRGKVDGYTF. The CDR3 region has the DNA TGTGCCAGCAAGGGCCGGGGTAAGGTTGATGGCTACACCTTC.